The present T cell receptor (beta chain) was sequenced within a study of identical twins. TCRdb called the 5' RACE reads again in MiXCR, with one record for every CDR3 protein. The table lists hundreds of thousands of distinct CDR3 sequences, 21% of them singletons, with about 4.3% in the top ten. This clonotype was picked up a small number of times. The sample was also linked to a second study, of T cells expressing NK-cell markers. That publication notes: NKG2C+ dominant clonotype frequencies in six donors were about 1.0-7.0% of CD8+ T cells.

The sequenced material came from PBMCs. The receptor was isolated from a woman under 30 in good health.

The DNA for the CDR3 is TGTGCCAGCAGCTTAGGTCCGAGAACCTACGAGCAGTACTTC. Its translation is CASSLGPRTYEQYF. The V call is TRBV7-9, the J call TRBJ2-7; D remains unclear. This CDR3 spans 14 amino acids. Germline CDR1 is SEHNR and CDR2 is FQNEAQ (reference sequence). The V and J ends lost 1 base and 2 bases respectively, with 9 bases between them.